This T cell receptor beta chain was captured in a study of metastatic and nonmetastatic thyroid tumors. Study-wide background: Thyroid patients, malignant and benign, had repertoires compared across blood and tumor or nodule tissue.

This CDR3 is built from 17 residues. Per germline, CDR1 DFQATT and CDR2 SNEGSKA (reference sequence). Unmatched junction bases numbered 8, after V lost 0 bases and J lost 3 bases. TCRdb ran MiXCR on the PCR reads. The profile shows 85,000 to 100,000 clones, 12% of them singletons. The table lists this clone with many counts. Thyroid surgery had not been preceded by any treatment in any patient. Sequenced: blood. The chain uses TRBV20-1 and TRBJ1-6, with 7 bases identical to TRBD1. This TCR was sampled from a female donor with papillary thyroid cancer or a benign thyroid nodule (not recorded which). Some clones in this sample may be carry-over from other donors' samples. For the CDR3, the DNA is TGCAGTGCTAGAGATCTCCCGCAGGGGGGCTATAATTCACCCCTCCACTTT. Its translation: CSARDLPQGGYNSPLHF.